This entry features one T cell receptor beta chain sequence. As processed by the authors: Amplifying reference gene primers gave estimates of nucleated cell counts. Method: immunoSEQ multiplex PCR; TCRdb's copy keeps in-frame clones and lacks some. The V and J calls and the clone size are those of that table, but D and trimming were determined from the DNA. The data contain over 200,000 clones, around 86% of them singletons. This record belongs to a study of blood T cell repertoires in COVID-19. Whole-study context: Samples representing acute and convalescent COVID-19 were sourced from the United States, Italy and Spain. T cells, B-cell-depleted T cells, or PBMCs supplied cDNA or gDNA.

V trimming: 3 bases; J trimming: 3 bases; junction bases outside the gene matches: 8. CDR3 length: 15 amino acids. Germline loops: CDR1 SGHAT, CDR2 FQNNGV. The sequence was obtained from a human donor in a cohort sampled during active COVID-19. The material sequenced was peripheral blood. This sequence joins TRBV11-2 and TRBJ2-7; 7 bases map to TRBD2. CDR3 protein: CASSFLGGRVYEQYF. The CDR3 nucleotides are TGTGCCAGCAGCTTTTTGGGGGGGAGGGTCTACGAGCAGTACTTC.